This is a list of T cell receptor beta chains from one sample in a study of blood T cells in healthy people across ages. TCRdb reprocessed the 5' RACE reads via MiXCR and lists one record per CDR3 protein. This sample has over 1,200,000 distinct CDR3 sequences, with around 59% found just once. The sequencing sample was made of blood. Source of these receptors: a man aged 18-30 years in good health. Both conserved end residues are part of each CDR3. The D gene is left open where the match is weak. Clone size is not always given. Where it is, it says once, few, many or a class for expanded clones.

clone size: -
J gene: TRBJ2-5
V gene: TRBV27
D gene: TRBD1
CDR3 protein: CASSRTGWQETQYF
CDR3 DNA: TGTGCCAGCAGTAGGACAGGGTGGCAAGAGACCCAGTACTTC

clone size: few
J gene: TRBJ1-5
V gene: TRBV12-3/TRBV12-4
D gene: TRBD1
CDR3 protein: CASRGQGGFQPQHF
CDR3 DNA: TGTGCCAGCAGGGGACAGGGAGGATTTCAGCCCCAGCATTTT

clone size: -
J gene: TRBJ2-7
V gene: TRBV28
D gene: TRBD1
CDR3 protein: CASSRHGTVPREQYF
CDR3 DNA: TGTGCCAGCAGTCGGCACGGGACAGTACCACGAGAGCAGTACTTC

clone size: -
J gene: TRBJ1-5
V gene: TRBV6-2/TRBV6-3
D gene: -
CDR3 protein: CASSPQGGGNQPQHF
CDR3 DNA: TGTGCCAGCTCACCACAGGGCGGAGGCAATCAGCCCCAGCATTTT

clone size: -
J gene: TRBJ1-2
V gene: TRBV6-1
D gene: -
CDR3 protein: CASRVGHGDYGYTF
CDR3 DNA: TGTGCCAGTAGAGTCGGACATGGCGATTATGGCTACACCTTC

clone size: few
J gene: TRBJ2-7
V gene: TRBV12-3/TRBV12-4
D gene: TRBD2
CDR3 protein: CAVREGRGSKYF
CDR3 DNA: TGTGCCGTCAGGGAGGGAAGGGGTTCGAAGTACTTC

clone size: -
J gene: TRBJ2-7
V gene: TRBV27
D gene: TRBD2
CDR3 protein: CASSPVVAGAYEQYF
CDR3 DNA: TGTGCCAGCAGCCCCGTGGTAGCGGGGGCCTACGAGCAGTACTTC

clone size: few
J gene: TRBJ2-7
V gene: TRBV4-3
D gene: -
CDR3 protein: CASSQEMVWATYEQYF
CDR3 DNA: TGCGCCAGCAGCCAAGAGATGGTCTGGGCAACCTACGAGCAGTACTTC

clone size: once
J gene: TRBJ2-1
V gene: TRBV27
D gene: -
CDR3 protein: CASSPQVGRNEQFF
CDR3 DNA: TGTGCCAGCAGTCCTCAGGTGGGTAGGAATGAGCAGTTCTTC

clone size: once
J gene: TRBJ1-2
V gene: TRBV28
D gene: -
CDR3 protein: CASRPTASYGYTF
CDR3 DNA: TGTGCCAGCAGACCGACAGCGTCGTACGGCTACACCTTC

clone size: -
J gene: TRBJ1-4
V gene: TRBV28
D gene: -
CDR3 protein: CASRNTSPGEKLFF
CDR3 DNA: TGTGCCAGCAGAAACACGAGTCCGGGGGAAAAACTGTTTTTT

clone size: few
J gene: TRBJ2-5
V gene: TRBV29-1
D gene: -
CDR3 protein: CSVEGGAQETQYF
CDR3 DNA: TGCAGCGTTGAAGGGGGAGCCCAAGAGACCCAGTACTTC

clone size: -
J gene: TRBJ2-7
V gene: TRBV29-1
D gene: -
CDR3 protein: CSGKGLDEQYF
CDR3 DNA: TGCAGCGGTAAGGGACTCGACGAGCAGTACTTC

clone size: few
J gene: TRBJ2-7
V gene: TRBV10-3
D gene: TRBD2
CDR3 protein: CAITEGGGFLNEQYF
CDR3 DNA: TGTGCCATCACCGAAGGCGGGGGGTTCCTCAACGAGCAGTACTTC

clone size: once
J gene: TRBJ2-1
V gene: TRBV6-6
D gene: -
CDR3 protein: CASSSTPHRDEQFF
CDR3 DNA: TGTGCCAGCAGTTCGACCCCCCACAGGGATGAGCAGTTCTTC

clone size: -
J gene: TRBJ2-1
V gene: TRBV20-1
D gene: TRBD2
CDR3 protein: CSAPPGTSGSNEQFF
CDR3 DNA: TGCAGTGCTCCCCCTGGGACTAGCGGGAGTAATGAGCAGTTCTTC

clone size: -
J gene: TRBJ2-1
V gene: TRBV6-4
D gene: TRBD2
CDR3 protein: CASSVVAGGYNEQFF
CDR3 DNA: TGTGCCAGCAGTGTGGTAGCGGGGGGTTACAATGAGCAGTTCTTC

clone size: few
J gene: TRBJ2-2
V gene: TRBV6-5
D gene: -
CDR3 protein: CATSQAQQRNTGELFF
CDR3 DNA: TGTGCCACCTCCCAAGCCCAACAAAGGAACACCGGGGAGCTGTTTTTT

clone size: -
J gene: TRBJ2-3
V gene: TRBV7-2
D gene: -
CDR3 protein: CASSTWSSDTQYF
CDR3 DNA: TGTGCCAGCAGCACCTGGTCCTCTGATACGCAGTATTTT

clone size: -
J gene: TRBJ1-5
V gene: TRBV7-2
D gene: -
CDR3 protein: CASSLAQLGAHRNQPQHF
CDR3 DNA: TGTGCCAGCAGCTTAGCGCAGTTAGGGGCCCACCGCAATCAGCCCCAGCATTTT

clone size: -
J gene: TRBJ1-2
V gene: TRBV27
D gene: -
CDR3 protein: CASSAKDSHYGYTF
CDR3 DNA: TGTGCCAGCAGTGCAAAGGACAGCCATTATGGCTACACCTTC

clone size: -
J gene: TRBJ1-1
V gene: TRBV29-1
D gene: -
CDR3 protein: CSVVNSPGTEAFF
CDR3 DNA: TGCAGCGTTGTCAACAGTCCAGGGACTGAAGCTTTCTTT

clone size: -
J gene: TRBJ2-1
V gene: TRBV4-3
D gene: -
CDR3 protein: CASSQEWQEAYNEQFF
CDR3 DNA: TGCGCCAGCAGCCAAGAATGGCAGGAGGCCTACAATGAGCAGTTCTTC

clone size: -
J gene: TRBJ2-1
V gene: TRBV20-1
D gene: -
CDR3 protein: CSAPRQSNEQFF
CDR3 DNA: TGCAGTGCTCCGAGACAGAGCAATGAGCAGTTCTTC

clone size: -
J gene: TRBJ2-7
V gene: TRBV4-1
D gene: -
CDR3 protein: CASSPSRDFNEQYF
CDR3 DNA: TGCGCCAGCAGCCCGTCCCGGGACTTTAACGAGCAGTACTTC

clone size: -
J gene: TRBJ1-2
V gene: TRBV4-1
D gene: TRBD1
CDR3 protein: CASSQDVDRDLYGYTF
CDR3 DNA: TGCGCCAGCAGCCAAGACGTCGACAGGGATCTCTATGGCTACACCTTC

clone size: -
J gene: TRBJ2-3
V gene: TRBV20-1
D gene: -
CDR3 protein: CSAQGTPHGPGGWEQYF
CDR3 DNA: TGCAGTGCTCAAGGAACCCCTCACGGCCCCGGCGGTTGGGAGCAGTATTTT

clone size: -
J gene: TRBJ1-1
V gene: TRBV29-1
D gene: TRBD1
CDR3 protein: CSAMGQSNTEAFF
CDR3 DNA: TGCAGCGCTATGGGACAGTCGAACACTGAAGCTTTCTTT

clone size: few
J gene: TRBJ1-1
V gene: TRBV5-1
D gene: -
CDR3 protein: CASSPQRPPMNTEAFF
CDR3 DNA: TGCGCCAGCAGCCCACAGAGACCCCCTATGAACACTGAAGCTTTCTTT

clone size: -
J gene: TRBJ2-5
V gene: TRBV7-9
D gene: TRBD2
CDR3 protein: CASIRLAEDQETQYF
CDR3 DNA: TGTGCCAGCATCAGACTAGCGGAGGACCAAGAGACCCAGTACTTC

clone size: -
J gene: TRBJ2-7
V gene: TRBV4-1
D gene: -
CDR3 protein: CASSPQISYEQYF
CDR3 DNA: TGCGCCAGCAGCCCACAAATCTCCTACGAGCAGTACTTC

clone size: -
J gene: TRBJ2-3
V gene: TRBV4-3
D gene: TRBD1
CDR3 protein: CASSQGTGIDTQYF
CDR3 DNA: TGCGCCAGCAGCCAAGGGACAGGGATCGATACGCAGTATTTT

clone size: -
J gene: TRBJ2-7
V gene: TRBV20-1
D gene: TRBD2
CDR3 protein: CSATSGRVAYEQYF
CDR3 DNA: TGCAGTGCGACAAGCGGGAGGGTGGCCTACGAGCAGTACTTC

clone size: -
J gene: TRBJ2-3
V gene: TRBV7-2
D gene: -
CDR3 protein: CASSLDGGPDTQYF
CDR3 DNA: TGTGCCAGCAGCTTAGACGGGGGGCCAGATACGCAGTATTTT

clone size: few
J gene: TRBJ2-5
V gene: TRBV28
D gene: TRBD2
CDR3 protein: CASRPGLGQETQYF
CDR3 DNA: TGTGCCAGCAGGCCGGGACTAGGACAAGAGACCCAGTACTTC

clone size: few
J gene: TRBJ2-6
V gene: TRBV29-1
D gene: -
CDR3 protein: CSVEGGSPGANVLTF
CDR3 DNA: TGCAGCGTTGAAGGCGGATCCCCTGGGGCCAACGTCCTGACTTTC

clone size: few
J gene: TRBJ2-5
V gene: TRBV4-1
D gene: -
CDR3 protein: CASRSPLSETQYF
CDR3 DNA: TGCGCCAGCAGATCACCTCTTAGCGAGACCCAGTACTTC

clone size: -
J gene: TRBJ2-7
V gene: TRBV30
D gene: -
CDR3 protein: CAWSPSSSYNEQYF
CDR3 DNA: TGTGCCTGGAGTCCCTCGAGCTCCTACAATGAGCAGTACTTC

clone size: -
J gene: TRBJ2-6
V gene: TRBV7-6
D gene: -
CDR3 protein: CASSLRDGPAGANVLTF
CDR3 DNA: TGTGCCAGCAGCTTAAGGGACGGCCCGGCTGGGGCCAACGTCCTGACTTTC

clone size: -
J gene: TRBJ2-3
V gene: TRBV5-1
D gene: -
CDR3 protein: CASSYGLGITGERTDTQYF
CDR3 DNA: TGCGCCAGCAGCTACGGACTCGGCATTACGGGGGAACGAACAGATACGCAGTATTTT

clone size: once
J gene: TRBJ2-1
V gene: TRBV6-5
D gene: TRBD2
CDR3 protein: CASTGEPKRGGNEQFF
CDR3 DNA: TGTGCCAGCACGGGGGAGCCTAAGCGGGGAGGCAATGAGCAGTTCTTC

clone size: -
J gene: TRBJ2-5
V gene: TRBV20-1
D gene: TRBD1
CDR3 protein: CSADQDRQETQYF
CDR3 DNA: TGCAGTGCGGACCAGGACAGGCAAGAGACCCAGTACTTC

clone size: -
J gene: TRBJ2-6
V gene: TRBV28
D gene: -
CDR3 protein: CASSLSRYPGAGANVLTF
CDR3 DNA: TGTGCCAGCAGTTTATCACGTTATCCAGGGGCTGGGGCCAACGTCCTGACTTTC

clone size: few
J gene: TRBJ2-3
V gene: TRBV20-1
D gene: TRBD2
CDR3 protein: CRVGGSTDTQYF
CDR3 DNA: TGCAGAGTGGGAGGGAGCACAGATACGCAGTATTTT

clone size: -
J gene: TRBJ2-5
V gene: TRBV4-1
D gene: TRBD1
CDR3 protein: CASSPEGQTSTSTQETQYF
CDR3 DNA: TGCGCCAGCAGCCCCGAGGGACAGACGTCCACCAGTACCCAAGAGACCCAGTACTTC